Sequencing of this T cell receptor (beta chain) was carried out in a study of blood T cell repertoires in COVID-19. For the study at large: COVID-19 samples from acute and convalescent phases originated in the United States, Italy and Spain. Sources were T cells, B-cell-depleted T cells, or PBMCs; the material itself was cDNA or gDNA.

This CDR3 region has 13 residues. J was trimmed by 12 bases and V by 6 bases; bases with no gene match: 5. Germline V gene sequence: CDR1 MNHEY, CDR2 SMNVEV (reference sequence). In the original workflow: Counts of nucleated cells, estimated from reference gene primer amplification, were obtained. TCRdb keeps only in-frame clones here, not all; method: immunoSEQ multiplex PCR. V, J and clone size are those of that table, while D and trimming were read from the DNA. The table has approximately 150,000 clones, 75% to 90% seen once. The clonotype comes from a man between 65 and 85 years old with acute or convalescent COVID-19. Input material: peripheral blood. The chain employs TRBV27 and TRBJ2-7; TRBD2 matches at 16 bases. The CDR3 sequence is CASSGTSGRALYF. DNA for the CDR3: TGTGCCAGCAGCGGGACTAGCGGGAGGGCCCTGTACTTC.